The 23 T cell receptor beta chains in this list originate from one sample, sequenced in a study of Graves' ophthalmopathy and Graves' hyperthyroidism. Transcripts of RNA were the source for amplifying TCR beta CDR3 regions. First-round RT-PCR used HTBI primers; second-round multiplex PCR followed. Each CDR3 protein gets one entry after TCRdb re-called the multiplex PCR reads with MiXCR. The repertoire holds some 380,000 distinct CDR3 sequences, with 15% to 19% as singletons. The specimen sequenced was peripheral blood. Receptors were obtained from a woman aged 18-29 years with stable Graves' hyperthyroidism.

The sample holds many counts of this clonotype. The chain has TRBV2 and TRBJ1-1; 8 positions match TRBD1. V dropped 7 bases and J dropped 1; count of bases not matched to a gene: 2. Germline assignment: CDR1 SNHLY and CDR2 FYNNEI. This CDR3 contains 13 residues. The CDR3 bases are TGTGCCAGCACCGGGACAGGGAACACTGAAGCTTTCTTT. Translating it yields CASTGTGNTEAFF.

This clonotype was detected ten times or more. As DNA, the CDR3 is TGTGCCAGTAGTCCCCTTCCGACAGTCTACTACGAGCAGTACTTC. This sequence encodes CASSPLPTVYYEQYF. The chain has TRBV19 and TRBJ2-7; a weak D match, TRBD1 (5 bases). The V and J ends lost 5 bases and 3 bases respectively, with 17 bases between them. The CDR3 covers 15 residues. Germline lookup yields CDR1 LNHDA and CDR2 SQIVND (reference sequence).

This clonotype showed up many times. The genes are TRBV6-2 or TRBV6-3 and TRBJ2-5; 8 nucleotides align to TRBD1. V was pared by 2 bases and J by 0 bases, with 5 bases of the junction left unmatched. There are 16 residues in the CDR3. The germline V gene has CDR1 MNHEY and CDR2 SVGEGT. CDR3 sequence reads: CASSYEGQAHQETQYF. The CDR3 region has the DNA TGTGCCAGCAGTTACGAGGGACAGGCCCACCAAGAGACCCAGTACTTC.

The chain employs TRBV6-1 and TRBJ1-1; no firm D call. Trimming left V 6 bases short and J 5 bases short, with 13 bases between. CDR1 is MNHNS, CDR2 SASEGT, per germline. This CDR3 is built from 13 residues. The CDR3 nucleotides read TGTGCCAGCAGGAGGTCCAGAGGGACTGAAGCTTTCTTT. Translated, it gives CASRRSRGTEAFF.

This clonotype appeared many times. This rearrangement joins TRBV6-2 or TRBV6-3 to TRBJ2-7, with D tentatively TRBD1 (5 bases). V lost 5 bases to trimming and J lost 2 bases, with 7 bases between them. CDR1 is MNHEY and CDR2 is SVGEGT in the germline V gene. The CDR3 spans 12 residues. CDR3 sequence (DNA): TGTGCCAGCAGTGTACAGGCCTACGAGCAGTACTTC. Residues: CASSVQAYEQYF.

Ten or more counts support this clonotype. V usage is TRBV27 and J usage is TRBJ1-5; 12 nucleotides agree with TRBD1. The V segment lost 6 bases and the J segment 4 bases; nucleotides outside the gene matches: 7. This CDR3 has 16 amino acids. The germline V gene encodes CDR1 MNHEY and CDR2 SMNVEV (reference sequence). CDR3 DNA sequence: TGTGCCAGCAGCGGGACAGGGGGCTTGAGGAATCAGCCCCAGCATTTT. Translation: CASSGTGGLRNQPQHF.

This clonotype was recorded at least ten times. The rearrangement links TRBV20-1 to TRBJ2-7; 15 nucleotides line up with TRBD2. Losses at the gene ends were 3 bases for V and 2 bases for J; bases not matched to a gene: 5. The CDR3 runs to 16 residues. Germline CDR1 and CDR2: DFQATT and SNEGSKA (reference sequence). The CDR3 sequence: CSASRGLAGGTYEQYF. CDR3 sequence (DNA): TGCAGTGCTAGCCGGGGACTAGCGGGGGGTACCTACGAGCAGTACTTC.

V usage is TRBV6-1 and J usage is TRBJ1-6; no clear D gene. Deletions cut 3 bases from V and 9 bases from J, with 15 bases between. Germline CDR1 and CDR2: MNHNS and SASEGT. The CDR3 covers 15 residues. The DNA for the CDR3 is TGTGCCAGCAGTGATCGGACTGCGGAAATTTCACCCCTCCACTTT. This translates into CASSDRTAEISPLHF.

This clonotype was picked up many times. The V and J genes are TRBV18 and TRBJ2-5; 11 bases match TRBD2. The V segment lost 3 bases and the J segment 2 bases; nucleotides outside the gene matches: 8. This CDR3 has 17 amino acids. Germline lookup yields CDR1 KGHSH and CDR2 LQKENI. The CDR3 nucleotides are TGTGCCAGCTCACCTCCAAGGACTAGCGGGCAGCAAGAGACCCAGTACTTC. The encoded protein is CASSPPRTSGQQETQYF. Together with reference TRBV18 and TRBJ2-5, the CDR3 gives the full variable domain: NAGVMQNPRHLVRRRGQEARLRCSPMKGHSHVYWYRQLPEEGLKFMVYLQKENIIDESGMPKERFSAEFPKEGPSILRIQQVVRGDSAAYFCASSPPRTSGQQETQYFGPGTRLLVL.

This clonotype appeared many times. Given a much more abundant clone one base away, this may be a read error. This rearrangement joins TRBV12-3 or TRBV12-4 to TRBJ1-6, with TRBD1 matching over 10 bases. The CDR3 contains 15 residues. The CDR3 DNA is TGTGCCAGCAGCAGCGGGACAGGGGCTTATTCACACCTCCACTTT. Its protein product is CASSSGTGAYSHLHF.

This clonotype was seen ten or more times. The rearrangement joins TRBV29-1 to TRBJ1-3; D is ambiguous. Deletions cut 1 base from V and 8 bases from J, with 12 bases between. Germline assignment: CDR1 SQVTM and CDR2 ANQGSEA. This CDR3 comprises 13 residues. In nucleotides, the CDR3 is TGCAGCGTTGAAGCTGCCGAAAGCGACACCATATATTTT. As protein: CSVEAAESDTIYF.

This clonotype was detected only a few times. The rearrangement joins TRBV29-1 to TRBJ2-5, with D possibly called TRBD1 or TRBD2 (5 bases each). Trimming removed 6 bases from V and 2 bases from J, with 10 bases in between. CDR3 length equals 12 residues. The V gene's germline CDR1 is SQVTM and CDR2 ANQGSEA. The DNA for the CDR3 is TGCAGCGTCCCCTGGGGGCAAGAGACCCAGTACTTC. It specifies CSVPWGQETQYF. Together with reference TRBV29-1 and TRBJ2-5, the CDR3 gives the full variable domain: SAVISQKPSRDICQRGTSLTIQCQVDSQVTMMFWYRQQPGQSLTLIATANQGSEATYESGFVIDKFPISRPNLTFSTLTVSNMSPEDSSIYLCSVPWGQETQYFGPGTRLLVL.

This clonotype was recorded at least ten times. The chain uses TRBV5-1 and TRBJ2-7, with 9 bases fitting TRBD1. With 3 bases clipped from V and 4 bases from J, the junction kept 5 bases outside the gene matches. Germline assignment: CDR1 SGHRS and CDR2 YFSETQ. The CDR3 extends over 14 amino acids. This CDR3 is CASSSGTGWYEQYF. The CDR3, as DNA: TGCGCCAGCAGCTCCGGGACAGGGTGGTACGAGCAGTACTTC.

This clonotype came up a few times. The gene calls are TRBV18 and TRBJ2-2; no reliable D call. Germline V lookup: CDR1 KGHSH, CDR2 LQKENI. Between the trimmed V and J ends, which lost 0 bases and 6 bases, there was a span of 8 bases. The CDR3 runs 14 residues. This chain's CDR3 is CASSPPGSPGELFF. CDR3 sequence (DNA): TGTGCCAGCTCACCACCAGGCTCACCCGGGGAGCTGTTTTTT.

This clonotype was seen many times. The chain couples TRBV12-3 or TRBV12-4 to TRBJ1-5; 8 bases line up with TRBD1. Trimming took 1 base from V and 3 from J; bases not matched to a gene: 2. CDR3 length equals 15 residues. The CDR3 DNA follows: TGTGCCAGCAGTTTAGTACAGGGGGACAATCAGCCCCAGCATTTT. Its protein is CASSLVQGDNQPQHF.

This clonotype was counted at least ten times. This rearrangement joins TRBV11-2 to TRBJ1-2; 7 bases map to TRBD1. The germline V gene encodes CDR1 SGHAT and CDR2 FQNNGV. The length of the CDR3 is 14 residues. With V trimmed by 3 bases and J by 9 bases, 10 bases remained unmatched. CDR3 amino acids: CASSFRDRAIRYTF. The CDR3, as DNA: TGTGCCAGCAGCTTCCGGGACAGAGCTATCCGCTACACCTTC.

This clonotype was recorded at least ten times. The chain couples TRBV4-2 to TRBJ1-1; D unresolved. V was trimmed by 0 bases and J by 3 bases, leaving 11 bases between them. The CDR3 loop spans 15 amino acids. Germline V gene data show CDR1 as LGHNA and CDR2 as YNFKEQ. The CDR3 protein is CASSQDGEFDTEAFF. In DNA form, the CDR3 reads TGTGCCAGCAGCCAAGACGGGGAATTTGACACTGAAGCTTTCTTT.

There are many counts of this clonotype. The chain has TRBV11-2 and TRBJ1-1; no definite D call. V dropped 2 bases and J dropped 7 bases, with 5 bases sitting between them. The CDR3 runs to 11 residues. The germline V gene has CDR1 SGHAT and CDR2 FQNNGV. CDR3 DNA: TGTGCCAGCAGCTTACGGAATGAAGCTTTCTTT. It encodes CASSLRNEAFF. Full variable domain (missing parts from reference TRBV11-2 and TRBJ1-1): EAGVAQSPRYKIIEKRQSVAFWCNPISGHATLYWYQQILGQGPKLLIQFQNNGVVDDSQLPKDRFSAERLKGVDSTLKIQPAKLEDSAVYLCASSLRNEAFFGQGTRLTVV.

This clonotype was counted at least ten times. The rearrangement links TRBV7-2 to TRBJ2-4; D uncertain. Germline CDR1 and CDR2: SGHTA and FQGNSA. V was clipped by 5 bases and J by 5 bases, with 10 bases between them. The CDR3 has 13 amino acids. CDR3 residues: CASSADGQNIQYF. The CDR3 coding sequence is TGTGCCAGCAGCGCCGACGGCCAAAACATTCAGTACTTC.

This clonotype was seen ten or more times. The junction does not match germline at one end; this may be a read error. The CDR3 DNA follows: TGCGCCAGCAGCTTGTACACGACCCGGACAGGTGTCTATCGCTACACCTTC. This translates into CASSLYTTRTGVYRYTF. The chain couples TRBV5-1 to TRBJ1-2; 7 bases agree with TRBD1. CDR3 length equals 17 residues. Germline V lookup: CDR1 SGHRS, CDR2 YFSETQ. Drawing the rest from reference TRBV5-1 and TRBJ1-2, the complete variable domain is KAGVTQTPRYLIKTRGQQVTLSCSPISGHRSVSWYQQTPGQGLQFLFEYFSETQRNKGNFPGRFSGRQFSNSRSEMNVSTLELGDSALYLCASSLYTTRTGVYRYTFGSGTRLTVV.

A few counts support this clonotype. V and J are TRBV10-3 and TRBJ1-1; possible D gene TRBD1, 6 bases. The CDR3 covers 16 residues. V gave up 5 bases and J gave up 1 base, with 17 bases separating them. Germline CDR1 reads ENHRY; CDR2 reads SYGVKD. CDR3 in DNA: TGTGCCATCAGTAGGAGGACAGTAGTGGGGAACACTGAAGCTTTCTTT. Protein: CAISRRTVVGNTEAFF.

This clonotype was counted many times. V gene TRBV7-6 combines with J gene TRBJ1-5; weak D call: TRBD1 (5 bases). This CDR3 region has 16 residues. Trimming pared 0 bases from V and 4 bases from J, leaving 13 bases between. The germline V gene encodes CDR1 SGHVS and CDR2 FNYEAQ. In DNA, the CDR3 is TGTGCCAGCAGCTTAGCCGCAGGGCTCTCGAATCAGCCCCAGCATTTT. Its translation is CASSLAAGLSNQPQHF.

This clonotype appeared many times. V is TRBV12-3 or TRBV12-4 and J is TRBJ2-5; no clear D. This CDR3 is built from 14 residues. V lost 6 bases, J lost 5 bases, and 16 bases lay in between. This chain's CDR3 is CASSPSARGETQYF. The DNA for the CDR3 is TGTGCCAGCAGCCCCTCAGCCCGTGGGGAGACCCAGTACTTC.